These T cell receptor beta chains were read from a single sample in a study of cytomegalovirus exposure and HLA in healthy donors. The repertoire was sequenced with immunoSEQ multiplex PCR; TCRdb's copy has only in-frame clones and lacks some. This sample has about 250,000 clones, with more than 70% found just once. Material for sequencing was PBMCs. The receptors here all came from a boy between 5 and 17 years old in good health and CMV-seronegative. The CDR3 runs from the conserved cysteine through the conserved F or W. The D gene is left open where the match is weak. Size is omitted from some rows. Given values are once, few, many or a class for expanded clones.

d_call: TRBD1; j_call: TRBJ1-5; clone_size: few; v_call: TRBV15; cdr3_nt: TGTGCCACCAGCAGACAGGGACAGGCCAATCAGCCCCAGCATTTT; cdr3_aa: CATSRQGQANQPQHF
d_call: TRBD1; j_call: TRBJ1-4; clone_size: NA; v_call: TRBV4-1; cdr3_nt: TGTGCCAGCGTGCTCCAGGGGGCTAATGAAAAACTGTTTTTT; cdr3_aa: CASVLQGANEKLFF
d_call: NA; j_call: TRBJ2-2; clone_size: NA; v_call: TRBV29-1; cdr3_nt: TGCAGCGTTGGGTCGGTGGCTGGCGGGGGGGAGCTGTTTTTT; cdr3_aa: CSVGSVAGGGELFF
d_call: TRBD2; j_call: TRBJ2-5; clone_size: NA; v_call: TRBV6-6; cdr3_nt: TGTGCCAGCAGCACAGGGCCGACTAGCGGGGGGGAGACCCAGTACTTC; cdr3_aa: CASSTGPTSGGETQYF
d_call: NA; j_call: TRBJ1-1; clone_size: few; v_call: TRBV6-5; cdr3_nt: TGTGCCAGCAGTTACTCGAGGGTAGAAATGAACACTGAAGCTTTCTTT; cdr3_aa: CASSYSRVEMNTEAFF
d_call: TRBD1; j_call: TRBJ1-3; clone_size: few; v_call: TRBV5-1; cdr3_nt: TGCGCCAGCAGCGCCGGGACAGGGCCAGGTGGAAACACCATATATTTT; cdr3_aa: CASSAGTGPGGNTIYF
d_call: TRBD2; j_call: TRBJ2-1; clone_size: NA; v_call: TRBV10-3; cdr3_nt: TGTGCCATCAGTGATTTAGCGGGAGTGGACAATGAGCAGTTCTTC; cdr3_aa: CAISDLAGVDNEQFF
d_call: NA; j_call: TRBJ2-5; clone_size: NA; v_call: TRBV7-2; cdr3_nt: TGTGCCAGCAGCCCCGCTGGACTGGTCTGGGAGACCCAGTACTTC; cdr3_aa: CASSPAGLVWETQYF
d_call: TRBD1; j_call: TRBJ2-7; clone_size: few; v_call: TRBV10-2; cdr3_nt: TGCGCCAGCAAGGGACAGGTCTCCTACGAGCAGTACTTC; cdr3_aa: CASKGQVSYEQYF
d_call: TRBD2; j_call: TRBJ2-7; clone_size: NA; v_call: TRBV7-9; cdr3_nt: TGTGCCAGCAGCTTAGGGGGGACTACACTACGGGAGCAGTACTTC; cdr3_aa: CASSLGGTTLREQYF
d_call: TRBD1; j_call: TRBJ1-2; clone_size: NA; v_call: TRBV6-6; cdr3_nt: TGTGCCAGCAGTTACTCGGACAGGGGATCCTATGGCTACACCTTC; cdr3_aa: CASSYSDRGSYGYTF
d_call: TRBD2; j_call: TRBJ2-3; clone_size: NA; v_call: TRBV10-3; cdr3_nt: TGTGCCATCAGTGAGCCGAACGGCGGGGGGGCCCCGGATACGCAGTATTTT; cdr3_aa: CAISEPNGGGAPDTQYF
d_call: NA; j_call: TRBJ2-5; clone_size: NA; v_call: TRBV5-1; cdr3_nt: TGCGCCAGCAGCTTGGATTTAGCGGAGCAGTACTTC; cdr3_aa: CASSLDLAEQYF
d_call: NA; j_call: TRBJ1-5; clone_size: NA; v_call: TRBV10-3; cdr3_nt: TGTGCCATCAGTGAGGACCCGGCGGGGGAAGGTTCGAGCAATCAGCCCCAGCATTTT; cdr3_aa: CAISEDPAGEGSSNQPQHF
d_call: NA; j_call: TRBJ2-5; clone_size: NA; v_call: TRBV11-2; cdr3_nt: TGTGCCAGCAGCCAACAAGAGACCCAGTACTTC; cdr3_aa: CASSQQETQYF
d_call: NA; j_call: TRBJ1-5; clone_size: NA; v_call: TRBV4-2; cdr3_nt: TGTGCCAGCAGCCAAGCGGCCGGCCGGGGAAATCAGCCCCAGCATTTT; cdr3_aa: CASSQAAGRGNQPQHF
d_call: NA; j_call: TRBJ2-7; clone_size: NA; v_call: TRBV5-5; cdr3_nt: TGTTCCAGCAGCCGGCGGGCCTACGAGCAGTACTTC; cdr3_aa: CSSSRRAYEQYF
d_call: NA; j_call: TRBJ1-4; clone_size: NA; v_call: TRBV19; cdr3_nt: TGTGCCAGCAAGACAGTCTGGGAGGTTGAAAAACTGTTTTTT; cdr3_aa: CASKTVWEVEKLFF
d_call: TRBD1; j_call: TRBJ2-7; clone_size: NA; v_call: TRBV5-6; cdr3_nt: TGTGCCAGCAGCCCGGGCCGGGACAGATACTACGAGCAGTACTTC; cdr3_aa: CASSPGRDRYYEQYF
d_call: TRBD1; j_call: TRBJ2-5; clone_size: few; v_call: TRBV10-3; cdr3_nt: TGTGCCATCAGTGGAGGGACAGCCCAAGAGACCCAGTACTTC; cdr3_aa: CAISGGTAQETQYF
d_call: TRBD2; j_call: TRBJ2-1; clone_size: NA; v_call: TRBV27; cdr3_nt: TGTGCCAGCAGTTCTCCGCATCGACTAGCGGGAGATGAGCAGTTCTTC; cdr3_aa: CASSSPHRLAGDEQFF
d_call: NA; j_call: TRBJ1-1; clone_size: few; v_call: TRBV18; cdr3_nt: TGTGCCAGCTCACCAGACGGGGTAACTGAAGCTTTCTTT; cdr3_aa: CASSPDGVTEAFF
d_call: TRBD2; j_call: TRBJ2-7; clone_size: NA; v_call: TRBV13; cdr3_nt: TGTGCCAGCAGCCGTCCGACTAGCGGGAGGTGCGAGCAGTACTTC; cdr3_aa: CASSRPTSGRCEQYF
d_call: NA; j_call: TRBJ1-2; clone_size: NA; v_call: TRBV18; cdr3_nt: TGTGCCAGCTCACCGAGCAGGGGTAACTATGGCTACACCTTC; cdr3_aa: CASSPSRGNYGYTF
d_call: NA; j_call: TRBJ2-3; clone_size: NA; v_call: TRBV5-4; cdr3_nt: TGTGCCAGCAGCCCTCGGAGTGGCACAGATACGCAGTATTTT; cdr3_aa: CASSPRSGTDTQYF
d_call: TRBD1; j_call: TRBJ1-1; clone_size: NA; v_call: TRBV6-1; cdr3_nt: TGTGCCAGCAGTACTACAGGGGTGAACACTGAAGCTTTCTTT; cdr3_aa: CASSTTGVNTEAFF
d_call: NA; j_call: TRBJ1-1; clone_size: few; v_call: TRBV30; cdr3_nt: TGTGCCTGGAGTGACGGGGGGAACACTGAAGCTTTCTTT; cdr3_aa: CAWSDGGNTEAFF
d_call: TRBD1; j_call: TRBJ1-6; clone_size: NA; v_call: TRBV5-5; cdr3_nt: TGTGCCAGCAGCTTGAGGACAGGGAGGGAATCACCCCTCCACTTT; cdr3_aa: CASSLRTGRESPLHF